This T cell receptor (beta chain) was found in a study of early T cells in non-severe SARS-CoV-2 infection. Findings of the study overall: In VDJdb matching, anti-spike CD8 responses were favored while private and CD4 specificities went missing.

Germline CDR1 SQVTM, CDR2 ANQGSEA. CDR3 length: 8 residues. Many counts were recorded for this clonotype. Its antigen remains unknown. A junction boundary mismatches the germline segment, possibly from a read error. TCRdb fed the 5' RACE reads into MiXCR, producing one record per CDR3 protein. This sample has some 80,000 distinct CDR3 sequences, with 5% found just once. The sequencing here drew on whole blood, taken at baseline. This chain joins TRBV29-1 and TRBJ1-2, with D perhaps matching TRBD1 (6 bases). The receptor's source is an adult who was a healthcare worker with PCR-confirmed SARS-CoV-2 infection or an uninfected control (not recorded which). CDR3 sequence reads: CSVKGDLF. For the CDR3, the DNA is TGCAGCGTTAAGGGGGACCTCTTC. The full variable domain, its missing parts supplied by reference TRBV29-1 and TRBJ1-2, is SAVISQKPSRDICQRGTSLTIQCQVDSQVTMMFWYRQQPGQSLTLIATANQGSEATYESGFVIDKFPISRPNLTFSTLTVSNMSPEDSSIYLCSVKGDLFGSGTRLTVV.